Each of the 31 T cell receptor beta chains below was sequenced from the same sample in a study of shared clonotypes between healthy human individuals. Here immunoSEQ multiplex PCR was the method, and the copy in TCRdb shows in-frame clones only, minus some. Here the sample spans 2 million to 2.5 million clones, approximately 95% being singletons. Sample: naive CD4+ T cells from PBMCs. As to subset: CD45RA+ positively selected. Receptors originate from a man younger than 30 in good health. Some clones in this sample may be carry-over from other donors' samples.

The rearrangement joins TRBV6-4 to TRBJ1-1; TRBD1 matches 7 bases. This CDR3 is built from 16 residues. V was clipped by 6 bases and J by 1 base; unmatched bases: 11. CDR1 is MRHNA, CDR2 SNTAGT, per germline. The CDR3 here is CASSPTPGQSNTEAFF. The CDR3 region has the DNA TGTGCCAGCAGCCCGACTCCGGGACAGTCGAACACTGAAGCTTTCTTT.

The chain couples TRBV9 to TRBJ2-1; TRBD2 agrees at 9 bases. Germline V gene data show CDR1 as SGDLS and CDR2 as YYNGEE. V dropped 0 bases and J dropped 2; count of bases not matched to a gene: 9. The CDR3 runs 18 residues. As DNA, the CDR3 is TGTGCCAGCAGCGTAGGGGCTAGCGGGACAATCCCCTACAATGAGCAGTTCTTC. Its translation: CASSVGASGTIPYNEQFF.

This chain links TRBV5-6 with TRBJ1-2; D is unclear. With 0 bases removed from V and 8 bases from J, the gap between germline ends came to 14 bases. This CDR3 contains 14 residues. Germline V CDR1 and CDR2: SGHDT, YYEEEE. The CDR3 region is CASSLETGRGGYTF. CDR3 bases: TGTGCCAGCAGCTTGGAAACGGGGAGAGGCGGCTACACCTTC.

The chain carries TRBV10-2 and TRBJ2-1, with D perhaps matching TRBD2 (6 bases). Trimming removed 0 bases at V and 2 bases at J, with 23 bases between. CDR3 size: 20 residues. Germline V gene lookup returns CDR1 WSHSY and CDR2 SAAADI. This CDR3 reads CASSESYSRVAGSTYNEQFF. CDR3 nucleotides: TGCGCCAGCAGTGAGTCCTACTCCCGGGTTGCGGGGAGCACCTACAATGAGCAGTTCTTC.

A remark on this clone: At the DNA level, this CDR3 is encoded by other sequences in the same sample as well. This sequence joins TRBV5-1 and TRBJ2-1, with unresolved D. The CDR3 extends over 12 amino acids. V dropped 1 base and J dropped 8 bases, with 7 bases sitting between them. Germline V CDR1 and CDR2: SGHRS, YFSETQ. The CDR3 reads CASSLPGDEQFF. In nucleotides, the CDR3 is TGCGCCAGCAGCTTGCCGGGTGATGAGCAGTTCTTC.

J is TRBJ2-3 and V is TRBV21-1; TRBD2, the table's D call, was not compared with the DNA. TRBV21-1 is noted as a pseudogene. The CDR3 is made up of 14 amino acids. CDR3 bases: TGTGCCAGCACCCCCAAGCGGGATAGAGATACGCAGTATTTT. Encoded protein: CASTPKRDRDTQYF.

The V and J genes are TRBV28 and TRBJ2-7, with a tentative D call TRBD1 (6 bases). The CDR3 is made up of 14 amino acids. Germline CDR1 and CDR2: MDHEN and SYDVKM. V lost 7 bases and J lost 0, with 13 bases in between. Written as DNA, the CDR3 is TGTGCCAGCACCCAGGGGATCGCCTCCTACGAGCAGTACTTC. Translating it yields CASTQGIASYEQYF.

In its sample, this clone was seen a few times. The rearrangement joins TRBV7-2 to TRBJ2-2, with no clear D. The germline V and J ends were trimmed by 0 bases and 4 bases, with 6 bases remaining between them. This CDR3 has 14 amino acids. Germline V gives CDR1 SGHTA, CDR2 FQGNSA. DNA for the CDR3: TGTGCCAGCAGCTTAGCGGTCTCCACCGGGGAGCTGTTTTTT. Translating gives CASSLAVSTGELFF.

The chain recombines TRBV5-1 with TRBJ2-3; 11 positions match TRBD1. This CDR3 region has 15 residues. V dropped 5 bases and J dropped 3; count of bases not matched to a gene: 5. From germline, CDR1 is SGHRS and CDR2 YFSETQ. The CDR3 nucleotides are TGCGCCAGCAGATCCGGGACAGGGGGAACAGATACGCAGTATTTT. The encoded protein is CASRSGTGGTDTQYF.

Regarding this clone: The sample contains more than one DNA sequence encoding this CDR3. DNA for the CDR3: TGTGCCAGCAGCCCTCGGGGCAGTTCCTACGAGCAGTACTTC. Translation: CASSPRGSSYEQYF. The chain couples TRBV11-3 to TRBJ2-7; D is tentatively TRBD1 or TRBD2 (5 bases each). The germline CDR1 and CDR2 sequences are SGHNT and YENEEA. V dropped 5 bases and J dropped 1 base, with 12 bases sitting between them. The CDR3 runs to 14 residues. The full variable domain, rest sourced from reference TRBV11-3 and TRBJ2-7, is EAGVVQSPRYKIIEKKQPVAFWCNPISGHNTLYWYLQNLGQGPELLIRYENEEAVDDSQLPKDRFSAERLKGVDSTLKIQPAELGDSAVYLCASSPRGSSYEQYFGPGTRLTVT.

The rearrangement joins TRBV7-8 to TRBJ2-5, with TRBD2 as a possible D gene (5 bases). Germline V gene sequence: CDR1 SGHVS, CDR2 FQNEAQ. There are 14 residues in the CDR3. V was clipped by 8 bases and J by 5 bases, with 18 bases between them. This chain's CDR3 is CASVSGGGTETQYF. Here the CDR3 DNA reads TGTGCCAGCGTATCCGGAGGAGGTACGGAGACCCAGTACTTC.

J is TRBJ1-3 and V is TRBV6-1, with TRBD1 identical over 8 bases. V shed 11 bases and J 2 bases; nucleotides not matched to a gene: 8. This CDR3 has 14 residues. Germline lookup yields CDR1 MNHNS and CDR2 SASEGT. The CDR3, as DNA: TGTGCCTCCTCCCTGGACAGGGCTGGAAACACCATATATTTT. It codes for CASSLDRAGNTIYF.

The CDR3 reads CASSVRTGTSGELFF. In nucleotides, the CDR3 is TGTGCCAGCAGCGTTCGGACAGGGACGTCCGGGGAGCTGTTTTTT. The chain has TRBV9 and TRBJ2-2; 8 bases line up with TRBD1. Germline trimming cut 2 bases from V and 6 bases from J; bases unmatched to any gene: 6. The CDR3 length is 15 residues. In germline, CDR1 is SGDLS, CDR2 YYNGEE.

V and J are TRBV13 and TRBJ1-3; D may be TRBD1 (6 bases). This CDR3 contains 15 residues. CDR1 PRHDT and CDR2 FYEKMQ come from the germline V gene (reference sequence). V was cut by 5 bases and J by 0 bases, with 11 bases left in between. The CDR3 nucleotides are TGTGCCAGCAGCCCCGACAGGTTCTCTGGAAACACCATATATTTT. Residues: CASSPDRFSGNTIYF.

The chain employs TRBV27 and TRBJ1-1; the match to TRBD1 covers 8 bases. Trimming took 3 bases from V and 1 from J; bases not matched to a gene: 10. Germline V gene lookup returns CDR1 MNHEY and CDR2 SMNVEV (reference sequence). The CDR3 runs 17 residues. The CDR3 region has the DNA TGTGCCAGCAGTTTGAGGCTTTTGGGACAGGAGAACACTGAAGCTTTCTTT. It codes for CASSLRLLGQENTEAFF.

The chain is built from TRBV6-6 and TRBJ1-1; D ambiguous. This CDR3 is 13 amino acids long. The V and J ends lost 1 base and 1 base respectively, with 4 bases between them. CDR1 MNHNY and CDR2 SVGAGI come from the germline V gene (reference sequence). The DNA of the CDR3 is TGTGCCAGCAGTTACTGGCGGAACACTGAAGCTTTCTTT. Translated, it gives CASSYWRNTEAFF.

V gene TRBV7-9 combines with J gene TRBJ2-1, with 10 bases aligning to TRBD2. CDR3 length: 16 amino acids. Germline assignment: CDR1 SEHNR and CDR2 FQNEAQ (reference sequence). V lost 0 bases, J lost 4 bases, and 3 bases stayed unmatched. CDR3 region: CASSLARTSGYNEQFF. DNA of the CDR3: TGTGCCAGCAGCTTAGCTCGGACTAGCGGATACAATGAGCAGTTCTTC. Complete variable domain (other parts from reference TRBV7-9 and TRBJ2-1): DTGVSQNPRHKITKRGQNVTFRCDPISEHNRLYWYRQTLGQGPEFLTYFQNEAQLEKSRLLSDRFSAERPKGSFSTLEIQRTEQGDSAMYLCASSLARTSGYNEQFFGPGTRLTVL.

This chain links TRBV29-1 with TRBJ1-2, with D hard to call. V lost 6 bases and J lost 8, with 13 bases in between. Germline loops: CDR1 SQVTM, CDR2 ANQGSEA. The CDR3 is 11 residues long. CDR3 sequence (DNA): TGCAGCGTCGTAAATGGTGGCGGCTACACCTTC. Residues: CSVVNGGGYTF.

The CDR3 loop is CASSPGRGNTEAFF. DNA of the CDR3: TGTGCCAGCAGTCCAGGCAGGGGGAACACTGAAGCTTTCTTT. This rearrangement joins TRBV6-5 to TRBJ1-1; TRBD1 is a possible D gene (6 bases). CDR3 length: 14 amino acids. Germline V gives CDR1 MNHEY, CDR2 SVGAGI. The ends were cut back, 5 bases at V and 1 base at J, with 11 bases in the middle.

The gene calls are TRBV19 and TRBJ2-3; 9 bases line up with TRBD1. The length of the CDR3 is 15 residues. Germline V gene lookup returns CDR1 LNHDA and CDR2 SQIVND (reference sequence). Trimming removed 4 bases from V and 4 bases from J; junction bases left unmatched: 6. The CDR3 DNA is TGTGCCAGTAGTACCCGACAGGGGGGAGCAGATACGCAGTATTTT. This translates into CASSTRQGGADTQYF.

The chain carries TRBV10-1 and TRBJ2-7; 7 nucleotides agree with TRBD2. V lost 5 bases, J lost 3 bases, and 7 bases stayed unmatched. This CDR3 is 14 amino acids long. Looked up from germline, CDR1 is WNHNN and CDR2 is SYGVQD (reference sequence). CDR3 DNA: TGCGCCAGCAGTCCCTCTGGGAGGGTCTACGAGCAGTACTTC. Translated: CASSPSGRVYEQYF.

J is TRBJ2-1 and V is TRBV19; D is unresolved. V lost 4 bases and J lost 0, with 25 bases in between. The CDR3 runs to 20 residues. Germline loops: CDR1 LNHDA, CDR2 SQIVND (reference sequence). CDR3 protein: CASSRSLGNVASSSYNEQFF. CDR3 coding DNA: TGTGCCAGTAGTAGGTCGCTAGGGAACGTAGCCTCGAGCTCCTACAATGAGCAGTTCTTC.

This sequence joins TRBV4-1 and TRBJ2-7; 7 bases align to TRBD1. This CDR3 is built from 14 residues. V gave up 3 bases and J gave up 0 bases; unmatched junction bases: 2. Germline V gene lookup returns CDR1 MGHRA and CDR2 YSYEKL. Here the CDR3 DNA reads TGCGCCAGCAGCCACCCAGGGGGCTCCTACGAGCAGTACTTC. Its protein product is CASSHPGGSYEQYF.

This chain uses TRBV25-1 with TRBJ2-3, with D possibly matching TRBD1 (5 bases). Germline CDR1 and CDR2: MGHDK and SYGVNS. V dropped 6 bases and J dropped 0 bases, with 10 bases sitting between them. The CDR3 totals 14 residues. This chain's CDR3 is CASSRAISTDTQYF. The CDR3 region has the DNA TGTGCCAGCAGCAGGGCGATAAGCACAGATACGCAGTATTTT.

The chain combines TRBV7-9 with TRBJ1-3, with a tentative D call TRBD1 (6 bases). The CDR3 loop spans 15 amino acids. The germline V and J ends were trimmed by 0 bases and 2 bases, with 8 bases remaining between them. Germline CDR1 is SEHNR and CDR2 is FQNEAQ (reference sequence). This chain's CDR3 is CASSLAGAAGNTIYF. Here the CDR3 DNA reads TGTGCCAGCAGCTTAGCGGGGGCGGCTGGAAACACCATATATTTT.

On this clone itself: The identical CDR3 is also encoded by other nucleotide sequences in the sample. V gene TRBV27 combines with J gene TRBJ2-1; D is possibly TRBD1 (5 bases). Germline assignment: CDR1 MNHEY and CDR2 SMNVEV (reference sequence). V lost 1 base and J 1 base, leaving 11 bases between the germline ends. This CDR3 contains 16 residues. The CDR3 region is CASSLYGRASYNEQFF. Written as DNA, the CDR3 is TGTGCCAGCAGTTTATACGGCAGGGCTTCCTACAATGAGCAGTTCTTC.

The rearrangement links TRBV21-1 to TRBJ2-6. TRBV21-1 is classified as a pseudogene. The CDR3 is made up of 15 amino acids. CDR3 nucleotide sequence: TGTGCCAGCAGCAAAGTGAGCTGGGGTGTTGGCGACCTGACTTTC. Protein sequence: CASSKVSWGVGDLTF.

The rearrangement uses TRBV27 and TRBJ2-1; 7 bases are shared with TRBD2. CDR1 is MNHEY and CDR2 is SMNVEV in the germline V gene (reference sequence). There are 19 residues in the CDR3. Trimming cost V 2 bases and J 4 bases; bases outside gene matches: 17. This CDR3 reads CASSLKERGPSGIYNEQFF. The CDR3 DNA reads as TGTGCCAGCAGTTTAAAGGAGAGAGGGCCTAGCGGAATATACAATGAGCAGTTCTTC.

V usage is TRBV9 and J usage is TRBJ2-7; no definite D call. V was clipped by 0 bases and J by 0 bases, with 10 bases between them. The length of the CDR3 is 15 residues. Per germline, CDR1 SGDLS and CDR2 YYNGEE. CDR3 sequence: CASSVGLRPSYEQYF. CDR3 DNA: TGTGCCAGCAGCGTAGGTTTGCGGCCCTCCTACGAGCAGTACTTC.

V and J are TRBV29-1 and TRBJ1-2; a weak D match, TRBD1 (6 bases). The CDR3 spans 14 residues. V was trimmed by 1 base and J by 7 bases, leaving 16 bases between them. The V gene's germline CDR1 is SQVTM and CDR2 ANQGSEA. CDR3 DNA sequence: TGCAGCGTTGAAGGGTCCCAGGGGAGGCGTGGCTACACCTTC. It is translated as CSVEGSQGRRGYTF.

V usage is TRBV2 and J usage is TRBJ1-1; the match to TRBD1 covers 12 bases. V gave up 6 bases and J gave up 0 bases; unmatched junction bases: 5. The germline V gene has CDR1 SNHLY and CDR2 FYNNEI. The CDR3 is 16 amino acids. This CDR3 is CASSRDRGPLNTEAFF. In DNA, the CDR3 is TGTGCCAGCAGCCGGGACAGGGGGCCCTTGAACACTGAAGCTTTCTTT.